These T cell receptor beta chains were read from a single sample in a study of cytomegalovirus exposure and HLA in healthy donors. Libraries were prepared by immunoSEQ multiplex PCR; TCRdb keeps only in-frame clonotypes and omits some of them. The repertoire holds about 89,000 clones, with about 75% as singletons. Specimen: PBMCs. These receptors came from a man aged 25 to 40 in good health and CMV-seropositive. Each CDR3 is given with its conserved first and last residue. The order of the fields is D gene, V gene, J gene, clone size, CDR3 protein. The D gene is left open where the match is weak. Only part of the rows carry a size: once, few, many, or a class if the clone is expanded.

D: TRBD1
V: TRBV27
J: TRBJ2-7
size: once
CDR3: CASSLTGGPSYEQYF

D: -
V: TRBV9
J: TRBJ2-2
size: -
CDR3: CASSVEGAGELFF

D: TRBD2
V: TRBV7-8
J: TRBJ2-5
size: -
CDR3: CASSLRLAGSGTQYF

D: -
V: TRBV7-8
J: TRBJ2-4
size: -
CDR3: CASSARVIGAKNIQYF

D: -
V: TRBV4-1
J: TRBJ1-5
size: -
CDR3: CASSQRGGGADQPQHF

D: -
V: TRBV11-2
J: TRBJ2-4
size: -
CDR3: CASSKGQGILAKNIQYF

D: -
V: TRBV5-3
J: TRBJ1-2
size: -
CDR3: CARSLDSRQDNYGYTF

D: TRBD1
V: TRBV10-1
J: TRBJ1-3
size: -
CDR3: CASSESGWDRSSGNTIYF

D: -
V: TRBV5-6
J: TRBJ1-5
size: few
CDR3: CASSTGTPTGPQHF

D: -
V: TRBV7-8
J: TRBJ2-7
size: -
CDR3: CASSYPPQGYEQYF

D: TRBD2
V: TRBV6-6
J: TRBJ2-1
size: once
CDR3: CASRLNSGLAYNEQFF

D: -
V: TRBV5-4
J: TRBJ2-1
size: -
CDR3: CASSLGRGPGYEQFF

D: -
V: TRBV7-2
J: TRBJ1-6
size: -
CDR3: CASSPSVNSPLHF

D: -
V: TRBV18
J: TRBJ2-5
size: -
CDR3: CASSPDSETQYF

D: -
V: TRBV15
J: TRBJ2-3
size: -
CDR3: CATSRGQGLSTDTQYF

D: -
V: TRBV2
J: TRBJ1-6
size: -
CDR3: CASSISRTENNSPLHF

D: -
V: TRBV28
J: TRBJ1-2
size: -
CDR3: CASSFSDTPYGYTF

D: -
V: TRBV19
J: TRBJ1-5
size: -
CDR3: CASNHRGKQPQHF

D: -
V: TRBV5-1
J: TRBJ1-4
size: -
CDR3: CASSLVRAGLNEKLFF

D: -
V: TRBV6-5
J: TRBJ1-2
size: few
CDR3: CASSYSGARGRGYTF

D: TRBD1
V: TRBV7-9
J: TRBJ1-1
size: -
CDR3: CASSHQGAFAEAFF

D: -
V: TRBV5-1
J: TRBJ2-2
size: few
CDR3: CASSLHLGPGTGELFF

D: TRBD2
V: TRBV28
J: TRBJ2-5
size: -
CDR3: CASDERGGQETQYF

D: -
V: TRBV9
J: TRBJ2-2
size: -
CDR3: CASRRSKWGELFF

D: TRBD1
V: TRBV7-2
J: TRBJ1-2
size: -
CDR3: CASSLAGTVYGYTF

D: TRBD2
V: TRBV9
J: TRBJ2-5
size: -
CDR3: CASSVGGLGRETQYF

D: -
V: TRBV13
J: TRBJ2-1
size: few
CDR3: CASSEQGGDSYNEQFF

D: -
V: TRBV6-6
J: TRBJ1-2
size: -
CDR3: CASSYPPGEGGYTF

D: -
V: TRBV6-5
J: TRBJ2-2
size: -
CDR3: CASSSPEVGELFF

D: -
V: TRBV10-2
J: TRBJ2-7
size: -
CDR3: CASSDRLPSYEQYF

D: TRBD2
V: TRBV4-2
J: TRBJ2-3
size: -
CDR3: CASSQVAGGWASPGGDTQYF

D: -
V: TRBV6-6
J: TRBJ1-4
size: -
CDR3: CASSRDSQGEKLFF

D: -
V: TRBV6-6
J: TRBJ2-1
size: -
CDR3: CASRMTDFNEQFF

D: TRBD2
V: TRBV6-1
J: TRBJ2-1
size: -
CDR3: CASSLPAGDNEQFF

D: TRBD1
V: TRBV2
J: TRBJ2-1
size: -
CDR3: CASSAGQGADEQFF

D: TRBD2
V: TRBV5-6
J: TRBJ2-3
size: -
CDR3: CASSSLAGQADTQYF

D: TRBD1
V: TRBV10-3
J: TRBJ1-1
size: -
CDR3: CAIRTTGINTEAFF

D: TRBD1
V: TRBV19
J: TRBJ2-5
size: -
CDR3: CASSPGTGWAQETQYF

D: -
V: TRBV5-1
J: TRBJ2-3
size: -
CDR3: CATSLTAGTDTQYF

D: -
V: TRBV5-8
J: TRBJ2-7
size: -
CDR3: CASSWGDSTYEQYF

D: -
V: TRBV11-2
J: TRBJ2-5
size: -
CDR3: CASSLGWITGGLQETQYF

D: -
V: TRBV4-2
J: TRBJ1-3
size: -
CDR3: CASSQDVRGNTIYF

D: -
V: TRBV2
J: TRBJ1-1
size: -
CDR3: CASRQEGGGRQWVF

D: TRBD2
V: TRBV6-1
J: TRBJ2-5
size: -
CDR3: CASSEWSGGNPRAQYF

D: TRBD1
V: TRBV7-3
J: TRBJ1-2
size: once
CDR3: CASSLRAGGRYGYTF

D: -
V: TRBV2
J: TRBJ2-7
size: -
CDR3: CASSEGLGVVFEQYF

D: -
V: TRBV7-2
J: TRBJ1-2
size: -
CDR3: CASSLSQGLYGYTF

D: -
V: TRBV19
J: TRBJ2-7
size: -
CDR3: CASSIGGGPWGYEQYF

D: -
V: TRBV7-6
J: TRBJ2-2
size: -
CDR3: CASSLEGSGYGELFF

D: TRBD1
V: TRBV18
J: TRBJ1-1
size: -
CDR3: CASSPPAGGDTEAFF

D: TRBD2
V: TRBV4-2
J: TRBJ2-2
size: -
CDR3: CASSHPSAGGTGELFF

D: TRBD2
V: TRBV2
J: TRBJ2-1
size: -
CDR3: CASREVAGGDNEQFF

D: -
V: TRBV6-5
J: TRBJ2-7
size: -
CDR3: CASTPAGSEQYF

D: TRBD1
V: TRBV4-1
J: TRBJ2-7
size: many
CDR3: CASSHPGQGGSYEQYF

D: TRBD1
V: TRBV6-1
J: TRBJ2-1
size: once
CDR3: CASSDRQGWYLNEQFF

D: TRBD1
V: TRBV5-4
J: TRBJ1-1
size: -
CDR3: CASSYGTGGNTEAFF